Below, 21 T cell receptor beta chains from the same sample are listed, as sequenced in a study of cytomegalovirus exposure and HLA in healthy donors. The study ran its PCR with 60 Vbeta and 13 Jbeta primers. Libraries were prepared by immunoSEQ multiplex PCR; TCRdb keeps only in-frame clonotypes and omits some of them. Of about 130,000 clones in the sample, 75% to 85% were seen once. The sequenced sample consisted of PBMCs. The receptors originated from a middle-aged woman in good health and CMV-seronegative.

The chain joins TRBV19 to TRBJ1-6, with D possibly matching TRBD1 (5 bases). The CDR3 runs 15 residues. CDR1 and CDR2 (germline): LNHDA, SQIVND (reference sequence). V was pared by 0 bases and J by 6 bases, with 9 bases between. CDR3 in amino acids: CASSIDPGGNSPLHF. For the CDR3, the DNA is TGTGCCAGTAGTATAGATCCGGGGGGTAATTCACCCCTCCACTTT.

This clone came up a few times. This chain links TRBV5-1 with TRBJ2-2; 10 bases line up with TRBD1. After removal of 1 base from V and 5 bases from J, the junction contained 20 bases not matched to a gene. The CDR3 loop spans 21 amino acids. Germline CDR1 reads SGHRS; CDR2 reads YFSETQ. The CDR3 is CASSLMTHTSRGQGSTGELFF. CDR3 DNA: TGCGCCAGCAGCTTGATGACTCACACCTCGAGGGGACAGGGGAGTACCGGGGAGCTGTTTTTT.

The chain employs TRBV5-1 and TRBJ2-1; D is perhaps TRBD2 (6 bases). There are 16 residues in the CDR3. Germline CDR1 reads SGHRS; CDR2 reads YFSETQ. Trimming left V 3 bases short and J 4 bases short, with 17 bases between. CDR3 sequence: CASSSLVGGGYNEQFF. CDR3 bases: TGCGCCAGCAGCTCCCTTGTCGGTGGGGGGTACAATGAGCAGTTCTTC.

This CDR3 is CASSPLSQGRKNEKLFF. CDR3 DNA sequence: TGCGCCAGCAGCCCACTATCCCAGGGTAGGAAAAATGAAAAACTGTTTTTT. V usage is TRBV4-1 and J usage is TRBJ1-4, with D possibly being TRBD1 (5 bases). The germline gives CDR1 MGHRA, CDR2 YSYEKL. This CDR3 is 17 amino acids long. V was cut by 4 bases and J by 5 bases, with 20 bases left in between.

V and J are TRBV18 and TRBJ1-2, with D possibly TRBD1 on 6 matching bases. The CDR3 runs to 14 residues. Deletions cut 3 bases from V and 10 bases from J, with 18 bases between. From germline, CDR1 is KGHSH and CDR2 LQKENI. This CDR3 is CASSPRDTRAHYTF. The DNA of the CDR3 is TGTGCCAGCTCACCCCGGGACACCAGAGCCCACTACACCTTC.

CDR3 loop: CASSLGRSGSAEQFF. In nucleotides, the CDR3 is TGTGCCAGCAGCTTAGGGCGGAGCGGGAGTGCTGAGCAGTTCTTC. The chain uses TRBV7-2 and TRBJ2-1, with 8 bases matching TRBD2. The V segment lost 1 base and the J segment 9 bases; nucleotides outside the gene matches: 8. This CDR3 comprises 15 residues. Looked up from germline, CDR1 is SGHTA and CDR2 is FQGNSA.

V usage is TRBV18 and J usage is TRBJ2-5; D call uncertain. Trimming shortened V by 2 bases and J by 2 bases, and 9 bases separated the two germline ends. CDR3 length: 14 amino acids. CDR1 is KGHSH and CDR2 is LQKENI in the germline V gene. CDR3 region: CASSPERYQETQYF. Here the CDR3 DNA reads TGTGCCAGCTCACCAGAGAGGTATCAAGAGACCCAGTACTTC.

V usage is TRBV27 and J usage is TRBJ1-4; D remains ambiguous. The germline V gene encodes CDR1 MNHEY and CDR2 SMNVEV (reference sequence). Trimming took off 3 bases at V and 7 bases at J, with 9 bases between the two ends. The CDR3 sequence is 13 residues long. CDR3 nucleotides: TGTGCCAGCAGTTTTAGCGGGCTTGAAAAACTGTTTTTT. Amino acids: CASSFSGLEKLFF.

The gene calls are TRBV11-2 and TRBJ1-1; D is possibly TRBD1 (5 bases). CDR1 and CDR2 (germline): SGHAT, FQNNGV. The ends were cut back, 3 bases at V and 4 bases at J, with 24 bases in the middle. This CDR3 contains 18 residues. Here the CDR3 reads CASSLWRQPFTWGTEAFF. The CDR3 DNA follows: TGTGCCAGCAGCTTGTGGCGACAGCCCTTTACCTGGGGCACTGAAGCTTTCTTT.

The chain joins TRBV11-2 to TRBJ1-3; unclear D gene. Germline loops: CDR1 SGHAT, CDR2 FQNNGV. Trimming left V 5 bases short and J 1 base short, with 9 bases between. The length of the CDR3 is 14 residues. The chain's CDR3 is CASSPVGSGNTIYF. CDR3 nucleotide sequence: TGTGCCAGCAGCCCGGTCGGGTCTGGAAACACCATATATTTT.

This chain links TRBV5-1 with TRBJ1-1; D unresolved. CDR1 and CDR2 from the germline V gene are SGHRS and YFSETQ. V lost 0 bases, J lost 8 bases, and 20 bases lay in between. The CDR3 runs 16 residues. The CDR3 protein is CASSLDPGHSYPEAFF. CDR3 nucleotide sequence: TGCGCCAGCAGCTTGGATCCGGGTCACTCATACCCAGAAGCTTTCTTT.

This chain joins TRBV7-9 and TRBJ2-3; D call uncertain. With 0 bases removed from V and 5 bases from J, the gap between germline ends came to 9 bases. The V gene's germline CDR1 is SEHNR and CDR2 FQNEAQ (reference sequence). This CDR3 contains 14 residues. CDR3 DNA sequence: TGTGCCAGCAGCTTAGCGGGTCGGAGAGATACGCAGTATTTT. This translates into CASSLAGRRDTQYF.

This chain connects TRBV7-8 to TRBJ2-3; 9 positions agree with TRBD1. V lost 5 bases and J lost 5; bases outside the gene matches: 8. The CDR3 covers 15 residues. The germline V gene has CDR1 SGHVS and CDR2 FQNEAQ. The CDR3, as DNA: TGTGCCAGCAGCCAAAACAGGGGGCCCAGAGATACGCAGTATTTT. This translates into CASSQNRGPRDTQYF.

With respect to this clone: Other DNA sequences of this sample code for an identical CDR3. V usage is TRBV27 and J usage is TRBJ2-1; D might be TRBD2 (5 bases). Germline V gene lookup returns CDR1 MNHEY and CDR2 SMNVEV (reference sequence). This CDR3 is built from 16 residues. Between the trimmed V and J ends, which lost 1 base and 0 bases, there was a span of 10 bases. CDR3 in amino acids: CASSLFGGSSYNEQFF. The CDR3 DNA reads as TGTGCCAGCAGTTTATTCGGTGGGAGCTCCTACAATGAGCAGTTCTTC.

This clone was found once. The rearrangement uses TRBV2 and TRBJ1-1; the match to TRBD1 covers 7 bases. This CDR3 is built from 14 residues. With V trimmed by 4 bases and J by 1 base, 3 bases remained unmatched. Germline V gene sequence: CDR1 SNHLY, CDR2 FYNNEI. CDR3 nucleotides: TGTGCCAGCAGTGTGGACAGGCGGAACACTGAAGCTTTCTTT. This translates into CASSVDRRNTEAFF.

This sequence joins TRBV28 and TRBJ2-1, with 9 bases aligning to TRBD1. Germline V gene lookup returns CDR1 MDHEN and CDR2 SYDVKM. The CDR3 runs 14 residues. V gave up 9 bases and J gave up 7 bases; unmatched junction bases: 10. In DNA form, the CDR3 reads TGTGCCAGTGGATACAGGGGGCTTTGGAATGAGCAGTTCTTC. It is translated as CASGYRGLWNEQFF.

This clone was counted a single time. This chain links TRBV28 with TRBJ1-2; D not certain. Germline V lookup: CDR1 MDHEN, CDR2 SYDVKM. CDR3 length equals 15 residues. The V end lost 5 bases, the J end lost 4 bases, and 17 bases lay between the germline ends. The CDR3 here is CASSTGGGKSYGYTF. The DNA of the CDR3 is TGTGCCAGCAGTACCGGTGGAGGGAAGAGCTATGGCTACACCTTC.

To note about this clone: The junction departs from the called germline gene at one end, perhaps through a read error. The chain uses TRBV6-4 and TRBJ1-1; D unclear. The CDR3 totals 15 residues. From germline, CDR1 is MRHNA and CDR2 SNTAGT. The CDR3, as DNA: TGTTCCAGCAGTGACTCTGACGCGGGAGGCACTGAAGCTTTCTTT. Its translation: CSSSDSDAGGTEAFF.

The chain links TRBV29-1 to TRBJ2-7; 7 bases are shared with TRBD1. J gave up 0 bases and V 6 bases, and 8 bases lay outside the gene matches. The CDR3 spans 14 residues. Germline CDR1 is SQVTM and CDR2 is ANQGSEA. The CDR3 DNA reads TGCAGCGTGCTTCTGAGGGGGCACTCCTACGAGCAGTACTTC. It translates to CSVLLRGHSYEQYF.

The J gene is TRBJ2-5, the V gene TRBV5-1, with D possibly being TRBD1 (6 bases). The CDR3 loop spans 14 amino acids. CDR1 is SGHRS and CDR2 is YFSETQ in the germline V gene. Here the CDR3 reads CASGQGSPEETQYF. In DNA, the CDR3 is TGCGCTTCGGGGCAGGGGTCCCCCGAGGAGACCCAGTACTTC.

The V gene is TRBV19, the J gene TRBJ1-5, with 7 bases fitting TRBD1. With 5 bases clipped from V and 0 bases from J, the junction kept 16 bases outside the gene matches. Germline V gives CDR1 LNHDA, CDR2 SQIVND (reference sequence). The CDR3 runs 19 residues. CDR3 in amino acids: CASSLPRTGGIYSNQPQHF. In nucleotides, the CDR3 is TGTGCCAGTAGTCTGCCTAGGACAGGTGGCATCTATAGCAATCAGCCCCAGCATTTT.